This T cell receptor (beta chain) is from a study of blood T cell repertoires in COVID-19. About the research overall: Sources were T cells, B-cell-depleted T cells, or PBMCs; the material itself was cDNA or gDNA.

Seattle cases were enrolled at active infection and followed longitudinally. The data were produced by immunoSEQ multiplex PCR, yet TCRdb's version contains in-frame clones alone and is incomplete. The table shows about 210,000 clones, with under 90% occurring only once. The V gene end was trimmed by 3 bases and the J gene end by 6 bases; junction bases not matched to a gene: 13. Germline V gene sequence: CDR1 LNHDA, CDR2 SQIVND (reference sequence). The length of the CDR3 is 17 residues. V is TRBV19 and J is TRBJ2-3, with TRBD2 matching 9 bases. Sequencing was done on a sample of peripheral blood. This TCR was sampled from a woman aged 80 or over with COVID-19, enrolled during active disease. The CDR3 spells CASSIDRSIAGADTQYF. In nucleotides, the CDR3 is TGTGCCAGTAGTATTGACAGGTCGATAGCGGGAGCGGATACGCAGTATTTT.